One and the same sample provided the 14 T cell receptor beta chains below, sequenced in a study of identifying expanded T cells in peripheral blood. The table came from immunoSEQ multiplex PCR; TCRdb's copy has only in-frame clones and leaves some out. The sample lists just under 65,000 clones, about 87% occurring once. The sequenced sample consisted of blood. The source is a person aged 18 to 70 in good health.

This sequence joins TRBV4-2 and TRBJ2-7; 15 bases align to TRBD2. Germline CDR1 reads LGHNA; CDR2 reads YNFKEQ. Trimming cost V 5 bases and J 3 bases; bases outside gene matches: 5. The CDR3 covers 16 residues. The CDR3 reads CASSVGTSGGYYEQYF. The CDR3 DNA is TGTGCCAGCAGCGTCGGGACTAGCGGGGGGTACTACGAGCAGTACTTC.

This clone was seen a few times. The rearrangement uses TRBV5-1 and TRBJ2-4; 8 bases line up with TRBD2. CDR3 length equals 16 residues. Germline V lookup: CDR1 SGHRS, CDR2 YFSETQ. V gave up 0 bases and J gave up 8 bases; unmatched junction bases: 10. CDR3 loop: CASSLGLREASDIQYF. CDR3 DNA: TGCGCCAGCAGCTTGGGGTTGCGGGAGGCTTCAGACATTCAGTACTTC.

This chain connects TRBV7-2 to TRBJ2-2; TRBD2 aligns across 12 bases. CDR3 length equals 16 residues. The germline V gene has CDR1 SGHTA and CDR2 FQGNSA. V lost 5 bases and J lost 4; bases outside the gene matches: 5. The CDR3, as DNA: TGTGCCAGCAGCCCAGGACTAGCGGGGAGCACCGGGGAGCTGTTTTTT. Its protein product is CASSPGLAGSTGELFF.

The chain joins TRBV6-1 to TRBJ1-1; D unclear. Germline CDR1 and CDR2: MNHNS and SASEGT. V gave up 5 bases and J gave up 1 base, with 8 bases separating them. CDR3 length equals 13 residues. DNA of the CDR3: TGTGCCAGCAGTCCTCACGGGAACACTGAAGCTTTCTTT. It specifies CASSPHGNTEAFF.

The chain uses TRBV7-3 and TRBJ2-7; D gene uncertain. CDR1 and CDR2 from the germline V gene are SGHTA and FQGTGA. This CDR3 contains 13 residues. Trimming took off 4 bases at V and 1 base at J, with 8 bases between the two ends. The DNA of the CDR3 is TGTGCCAGCAGCTCGGACGCATCCTACGAGCAGTACTTC. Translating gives CASSSDASYEQYF. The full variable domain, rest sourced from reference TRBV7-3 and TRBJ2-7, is GAGVSQTPSNKVTEKGKYVELRCDPISGHTALYWYRQSLGQGPEFLIYFQGTGAADDSGLPNDRFFAVRPEGSVSTLKIQRTERGDSAVYLCASSSDASYEQYFGPGTRLTVT.

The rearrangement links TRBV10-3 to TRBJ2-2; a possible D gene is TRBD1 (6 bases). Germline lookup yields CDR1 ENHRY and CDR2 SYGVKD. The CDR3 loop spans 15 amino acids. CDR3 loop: CITRFAGGSTGELFF. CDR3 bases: TGTATCACCCGATTCGCTGGGGGCTCCACCGGGGAGCTGTTTTTT.

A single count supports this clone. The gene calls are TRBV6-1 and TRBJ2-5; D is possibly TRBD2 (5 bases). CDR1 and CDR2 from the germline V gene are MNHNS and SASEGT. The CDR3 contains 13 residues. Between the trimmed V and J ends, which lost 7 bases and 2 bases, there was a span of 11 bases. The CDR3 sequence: CASTRAAQETQYF. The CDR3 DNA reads TGTGCCAGCACGAGGGCAGCTCAAGAGACCCAGTACTTC.

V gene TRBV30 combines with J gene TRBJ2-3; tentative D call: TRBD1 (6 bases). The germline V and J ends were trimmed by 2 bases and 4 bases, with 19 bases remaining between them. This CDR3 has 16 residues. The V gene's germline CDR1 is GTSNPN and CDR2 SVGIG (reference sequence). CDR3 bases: TGTGCCTGGAGTAGGGGGAACAACCAACGCGCAGATACGCAGTATTTT. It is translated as CAWSRGNNQRADTQYF.

The DNA of the CDR3 is TGTGCCAGCAGCTTAGCCCACAGCAATCAGCCCCAGCATTTT. Its protein is CASSLAHSNQPQHF. The rearrangement links TRBV7-8 to TRBJ1-5; D is undetermined. The germline V gene encodes CDR1 SGHVS and CDR2 FQNEAQ. V was pared by 0 bases and J by 1 base, with 4 bases between. This CDR3 spans 14 amino acids.

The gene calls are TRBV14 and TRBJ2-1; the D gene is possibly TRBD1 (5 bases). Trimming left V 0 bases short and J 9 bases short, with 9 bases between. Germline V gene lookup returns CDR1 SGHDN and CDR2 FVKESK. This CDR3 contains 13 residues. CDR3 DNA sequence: TGTGCCAGCAGCCAAGATCTAAGGGGTGAGCAGTTCTTC. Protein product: CASSQDLRGEQFF.

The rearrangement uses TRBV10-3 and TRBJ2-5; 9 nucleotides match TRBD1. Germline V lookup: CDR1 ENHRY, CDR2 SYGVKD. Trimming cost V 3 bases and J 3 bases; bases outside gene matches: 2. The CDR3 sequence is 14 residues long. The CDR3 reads CAISEGTGKETQYF. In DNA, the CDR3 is TGTGCCATCAGTGAAGGGACAGGGAAAGAGACCCAGTACTTC.

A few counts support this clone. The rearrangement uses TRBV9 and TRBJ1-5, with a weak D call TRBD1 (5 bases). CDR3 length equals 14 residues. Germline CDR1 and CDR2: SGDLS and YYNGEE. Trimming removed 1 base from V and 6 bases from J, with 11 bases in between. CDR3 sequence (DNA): TGTGCCAGCAGCGTATCGGGGGAGCGTCAGCCCCAGCATTTT. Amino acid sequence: CASSVSGERQPQHF. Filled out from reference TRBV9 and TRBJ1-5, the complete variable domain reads DSGVTQTPKHLITATGQRVTLRCSPRSGDLSVYWYQQSLDQGLQFLIQYYNGEERAKGNILERFSAQQFPDLHSELNLSSLELGDSALYFCASSVSGERQPQHFGDGTRLSIL.

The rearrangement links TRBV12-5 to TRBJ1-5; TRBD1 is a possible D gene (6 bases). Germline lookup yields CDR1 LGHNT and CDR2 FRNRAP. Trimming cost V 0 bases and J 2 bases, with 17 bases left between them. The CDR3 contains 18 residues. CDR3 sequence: CASGLVDPWGHCNQPQHF. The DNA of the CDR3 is TGTGCTAGTGGTTTGGTAGACCCTTGGGGACATTGCAATCAGCCCCAGCATTTT.

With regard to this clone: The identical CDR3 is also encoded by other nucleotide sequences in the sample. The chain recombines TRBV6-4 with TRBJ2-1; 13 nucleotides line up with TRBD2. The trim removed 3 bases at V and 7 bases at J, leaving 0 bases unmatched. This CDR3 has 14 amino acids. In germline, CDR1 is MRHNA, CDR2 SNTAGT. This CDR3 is CASSELAGGNEQFF. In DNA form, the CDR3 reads TGTGCCAGCAGTGAACTAGCGGGAGGGAATGAGCAGTTCTTC.